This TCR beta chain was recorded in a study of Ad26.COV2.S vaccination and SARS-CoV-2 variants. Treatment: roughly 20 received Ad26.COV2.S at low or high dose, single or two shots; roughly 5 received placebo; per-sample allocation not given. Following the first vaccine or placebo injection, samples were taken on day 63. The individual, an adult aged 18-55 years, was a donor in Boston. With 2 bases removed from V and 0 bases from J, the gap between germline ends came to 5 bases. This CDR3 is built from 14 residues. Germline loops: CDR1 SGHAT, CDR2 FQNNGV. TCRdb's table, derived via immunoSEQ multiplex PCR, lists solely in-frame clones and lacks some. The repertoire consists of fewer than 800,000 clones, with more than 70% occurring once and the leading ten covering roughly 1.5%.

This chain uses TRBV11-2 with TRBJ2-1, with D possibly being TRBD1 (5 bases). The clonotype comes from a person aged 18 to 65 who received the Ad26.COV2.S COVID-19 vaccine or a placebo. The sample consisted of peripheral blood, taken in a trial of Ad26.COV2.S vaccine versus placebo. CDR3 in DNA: TGTGCCAGCAGCTTACAGGGCTCCTACAATGAGCAGTTCTTC. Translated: CASSLQGSYNEQFF. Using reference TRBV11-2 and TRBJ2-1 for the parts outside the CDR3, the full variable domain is EAGVAQSPRYKIIEKRQSVAFWCNPISGHATLYWYQQILGQGPKLLIQFQNNGVVDDSQLPKDRFSAERLKGVDSTLKIQPAKLEDSAVYLCASSLQGSYNEQFFGPGTRLTVL.